This note documents a single TCR beta chain sequence. Its matching antigen is unknown. This sample is part of a study of cytomegalovirus exposure and HLA in healthy donors. Whole-study findings and limits: Specific recognition of CMV antigens was confirmed in vitro for three chains (all CMV-associated). Presence/absence analyses treated sequencing depth as roughly uniform across donors. According to reports, the classifier identified cytomegalovirus status with high specificity and sensitivity. Later, an analysis showed that TCR beta chains associated with HLA were more clonally expanded than others that were equally common.

Amplification used 60 Vbeta primers and 13 Jbeta primers. The repertoire was sequenced with immunoSEQ multiplex PCR; TCRdb's copy has only in-frame clones and lacks some. Of roughly 100,000 clones listed, around 69% are singletons. Germline loops: CDR1 SGHAT, CDR2 FQNNGV. V trimming: 5 bases; J trimming: 5 bases; junction bases outside the gene matches: 8. There are 14 residues in the CDR3. The receptor was derived from a woman in her sixties in good health and CMV-seropositive. The V and J genes are TRBV11-2 and TRBJ2-5; the match to TRBD1 covers 7 bases. Sequenced material: PBMCs. The CDR3 protein is CASSMDRLSETQYF. For the CDR3, the DNA is TGTGCCAGCAGCATGGACAGGTTGTCTGAGACCCAGTACTTC. Filled out from reference TRBV11-2 and TRBJ2-5, the complete variable domain reads EAGVAQSPRYKIIEKRQSVAFWCNPISGHATLYWYQQILGQGPKLLIQFQNNGVVDDSQLPKDRFSAERLKGVDSTLKIQPAKLEDSAVYLCASSMDRLSETQYFGPGTRLLVL.